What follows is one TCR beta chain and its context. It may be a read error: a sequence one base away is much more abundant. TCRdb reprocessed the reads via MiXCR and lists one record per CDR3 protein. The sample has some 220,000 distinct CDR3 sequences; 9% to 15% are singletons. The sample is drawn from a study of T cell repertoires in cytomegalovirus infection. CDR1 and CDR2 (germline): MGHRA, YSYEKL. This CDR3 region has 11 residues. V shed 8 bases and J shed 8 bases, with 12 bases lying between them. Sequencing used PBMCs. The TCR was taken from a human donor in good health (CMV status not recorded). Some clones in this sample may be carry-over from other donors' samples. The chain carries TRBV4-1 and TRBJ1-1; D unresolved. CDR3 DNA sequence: TGCGCCAGCGGCGGACGGTCAGAAGCTTTCTTT. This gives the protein CASGGRSEAFF.